These 7 T cell receptor beta chains share one sample of origin, sequenced in a study of response to subunit inactivated influenza vaccine (dated 2018 in TCRdb). Library prep was done by RT-PCR. The instrument given in TCRdb is Illumina HiSeq 2500. TCRdb cleaned the public reads at Q25 with fastp, built clones with MiXCR and kept in-frame beta chains. When rows share a CDR3 protein, they turn into one entry using the most common DNA and genes. Counted in this sample were about 240,000 distinct CDR3 sequences; about 12% of them appeared once. In total, the top ten clones hold about 8% of the sample. The sample consisted of non-naive T cells sorted from PBMCs, taken 14 to 15 days before vaccination. The label giving this sample's cell subset or site can be read as: memory T cell fraction. The receptors originated from a man in his fifties who received an inactivated influenza vaccine. Donor details come from another sample of the same person, matched by shared clones.

This clonotype was found a few times. The CDR3 protein is CASSVETVGNTIYF. CDR3 bases: TGTGCCAGCAGCGTAGAGACAGTCGGAAACACCATATATTTT. The rearrangement uses TRBV9 and TRBJ1-3, with D possibly being TRBD1 (5 bases). Trimming stripped 0 bases from V and 4 bases from J, with 8 bases between. From germline, CDR1 is SGDLS and CDR2 YYNGEE. CDR3 length equals 14 residues.

There are many counts of this clonotype. The V and J genes are TRBV15 and TRBJ1-6; 8 nucleotides agree with TRBD1. The germline V gene encodes CDR1 LNHNV and CDR2 YYDKDF (reference sequence). V shed 1 base and J 13 bases; nucleotides not matched to a gene: 0. This CDR3 comprises 12 residues. CDR3 DNA sequence: TGTGCCACCAGCAGAGGGACAGGGCCCCTCCACTTT. It yields the protein CATSRGTGPLHF.

This clonotype appeared many times. The chain joins TRBV12-3 or TRBV12-4 to TRBJ1-1; 7 nucleotides agree with TRBD1. The CDR3 contains 11 residues. The junction had 7 bases not matched to a gene; V was cut back by 5 bases and J by 13 bases. CDR3 sequence: CASSIGQEGFF. The CDR3 bases are TGTGCCAGCAGTATAGGACAGGAGGGTTTCTTT.

The V and J genes are TRBV6-1 and TRBJ2-7, with TRBD1 as a possible D gene (5 bases). The CDR3 is made up of 15 amino acids. With 6 bases removed from V and 0 bases from J, the gap between germline ends came to 15 bases. Looked up from germline, CDR1 is MNHNS and CDR2 is SASEGT. The CDR3 bases are TGTGCCAGCAGAGGTTCAGGGCTAGGCTCCTACGAGCAGTACTTC. Translated, it gives CASRGSGLGSYEQYF.

The chain uses TRBV11-2 and TRBJ2-5, with D possibly being TRBD1 (6 bases). This CDR3 region has 15 residues. V lost 5 bases to trimming and J lost 5 bases, with 18 bases between them. Germline CDR1 is SGHAT and CDR2 is FQNNGV. This chain's CDR3 is CASSHGAGDMETQYF. The CDR3 region has the DNA TGTGCCAGCAGCCACGGGGCAGGGGACATGGAGACCCAGTACTTC.

This clonotype was seen at least ten times. CDR3 sequence: CASSQESGGIYNEQFF. CDR3 nucleotides: TGTGCCAGCAGCCAAGAGAGCGGGGGGATTTACAATGAGCAGTTCTTC. The rearrangement joins TRBV7-8 to TRBJ2-1, with TRBD2 matching 9 bases. In germline, CDR1 is SGHVS, CDR2 FQNEAQ. This CDR3 region has 16 residues. J gave up 4 bases and V 5 bases, and 9 bases lay outside the gene matches.

This clonotype was counted many times. The chain joins TRBV10-3 to TRBJ1-3; D gene unclear. CDR1 is ENHRY and CDR2 is SYGVKD in the germline V gene. Deletions cut 2 bases from V and 1 base from J, with 9 bases between. CDR3 length equals 15 residues. The DNA of the CDR3 is TGTGCCATCAGTGAGGTGGCTCGGTCTGGAAACACCATATATTTT. Translated, it gives CAISEVARSGNTIYF.